This paragraph covers one T cell receptor beta chain sequence. The antigen remains unidentified. The data derive from a study of cytomegalovirus exposure and HLA in healthy donors. Study-level findings and limits: What TCR beta sequences reportedly achieved was accurate prediction of HLA-A and HLA-B alleles in most subjects. A highly shared variant cluster was judged a likely technical artifact. Specific recognition of CMV antigens was confirmed in vitro for a few chains (all CMV-associated).

The V and J ends lost 10 bases and 5 bases, in that order; junction bases with no gene match: 8. CDR3 size: 14 residues. Germline V gene lookup returns CDR1 ENHRY and CDR2 SYGVKD. The PCR used 60 Vbeta and 13 Jbeta primers. Profiled with immunoSEQ multiplex PCR; TCRdb holds only in-frame clones, not every one. The sample has 200,000 to 250,000 clones, 82% seen once. The TCR was taken from a woman aged 40-49 years in good health and CMV-seropositive. The chain recombines TRBV10-3 with TRBJ1-6; 7 bases fit TRBD1. Input material: PBMCs. The CDR3 spells CATGGDRDNSPLHF. For the CDR3, the DNA is TGTGCCACCGGGGGCGACAGGGATAATTCACCCCTCCACTTT.